This T cell receptor beta chain was sequenced for a study of cytomegalovirus exposure and HLA in healthy donors (dated by TCRdb to about 2017). Describing the broader study: In an earlier analysis of some 610 of the donors, about 270 Gb of sequence data and roughly 100 million unique TCR beta sequences from roughly 190 million T cells were reported. The T cell repertoires of 666 subjects were profiled by immunosequencing and related to cytomegalovirus serostatus. Donor age, sex, ethnicity and CMV serostatus were compiled alongside the repertoire data. Typing coverage differed by locus: A, B, C, DRB1 and DQB1 were typed in roughly 620-630 donors, DQA1 in approximately 520, DPA1 in around 610, and DPB1 in roughly 450. A later genetic analysis used genome-wide SNP genotypes for 398 of the 666 donors, treating that subset as a discovery cohort. The study was designed to test whether signatures of past pathogen exposure could be identified by cataloging public T cell receptors. On average, over 200,000 unique TCR beta nucleotide sequences were sequenced per donor among 300 to 500 genotyped donors of the cohort, with roughly 19% of those sequences being non-productive. To decide whether each TCR beta V gene segment behaved as functional or pseudogenic, an earlier analysis of 587 of the donors relied on high-throughput TCR beta sequencing. Class I and class II HLA loci were covered by the typing at four-digit resolution. About five DR-DQ haplotypes were treated as single units for association and clustering because of strong linkage in the cohort. The study combined high-throughput TCR immunosequencing, statistical association of individual TCRs with disease status, and machine learning to predict cytomegalovirus infection status. Besides the first cohort of 550 to 750 subjects, a separate validation cohort made up of 90 to 150 different subjects was used. Every discovery cohort repertoire had been produced on one sequencing platform. An early release covering roughly 600 HLA-typed donors comprised 250 to 350 gigabases of sequencing data and approximately 85 million unique TCR sequences. Of the roughly 420 genotyped donors, 75% to 85% were placed in the genetic ancestry cluster associated with self-reported Caucasian donors. In the later analysis, no new phenotypic data were used to find candidate immune exposures; instead, reliance was placed on TCR beta sequences and their occurrence across donors. In a later analysis, previously published TCR beta repertoires from some 640 donors were re-analyzed and high-resolution HLA genotyping was added so that TCR occurrence patterns could be studied.

What the research found in general, with its limitations: A later analysis reported that several top co-occurrence clusters appeared linked to parvovirus B19, influenza, CMV and Epstein-Barr virus. Some IMGT-functional V segments, including TRBV6-2 and TRBV6-3, could not be distinguished by the 87-base-pair reads and were therefore excluded. Broadly in line with IMGT annotations, most TCR beta V segments showed up in productive rearrangements about 87% or about 30% of the time in an earlier analysis of some 590 of the donors. A later analysis associated 15,000 to 20,000 TCR beta sequences with specific HLA alleles at a false discovery rate of 0.05. Because counts were too low, roughly 18 rarely observed V segments, including chromosome 9 orphons, were left out of the earlier analysis of approximately 500 of the donors. Because HLA typing was unavailable for some donors at each locus, only the typed subset was used in association tests. When HLA alleles, especially DR and DQ, strongly co-occurred, TCR associations were difficult to assign to individual alleles. The sequencing pipeline was judged likely to have produced a cluster of highly shared sequence variants as a technical artifact. Linkage disequilibrium might explain the correlated functional status among segregating V segments, but an unknown experimental factor could not be ruled out. Across donors, most TCR sequences were observed very rarely, whereas some public TCRs were present in many individuals. In a later analysis, the rate of TCR association differed among HLA loci, with DRB1 alleles having the most associated TCRs and HLA-C alleles having the fewest. A later genetic analysis reported fewer N-insertions in productive TCRs among donors in an Asian-associated ancestry cluster than the roughly 720-donor mean. Compared with equally common non-associated chains, HLA-associated TCR beta chains in a later analysis were more clonally expanded and had lower generation probabilities. This cohort had only TCR beta chains sequenced, and the lack of alpha or paired-chain data limited which features could be detected. Presence/absence analyses assumed roughly uniform sequencing depth across donors, an assumption that may not hold. In vitro tests confirmed that a few of the cytomegalovirus-associated TCR beta chains recognize cytomegalovirus antigens. A later analysis found that most CMV-associated TCR beta chains appeared HLA-restricted, with HLA associations seemingly driven largely by CMV exposure. A further reported finding was that TCR beta sequences accurately predicted the HLA-A and HLA-B alleles for most subjects in the first cohort. The only immune exposure information available for the cohort was CMV serostatus. The classifier was reported to diagnose cytomegalovirus status with high specificity and sensitivity in both the original cohort and the validation cohort. A total of fewer than 200 TCR beta chains were listed by the study as associated with cytomegalovirus. It was suggested by the authors that the approach could potentially be generalized to other disease states and immunological phenotypes. An association between a missense DCLRE1C variant and V-gene and J-gene trimming of TCR beta chains was found in a later genetic analysis and replicated in an independent cohort.

In total, about 650 healthy bone marrow donors made up the cohort. At the time of sampling, all cohort members were nominally healthy, though unrecorded immune exposures were likely present. The donor tested CMV seropositive and was one of the 289 seropositive cohort members. Each donor provided a peripheral blood sample, and peripheral blood mononuclear cells were used for TCR beta sequencing. The Qiagen DNeasy Blood Extraction Kit was used to extract genomic DNA from the blood cell samples. Libraries came from the immunoSEQ multiplex PCR assay. For the multiplex PCR, a mixture combining 60 forward primers for TCR Vbeta segments and 13 reverse primers for TCR Jbeta segments was used. Amplification of the CDR3 region of rearranged TCR beta genes was performed with a multiplex PCR assay on genomic DNA. The amplified TCR beta libraries were sequenced on the Illumina HiSeq System as 87-base-pair reads. The study's processing was this. A later analysis counted some 74 million unique TCR beta chains across the 666 repertoires, and about 10 million of these chains were shared by at least two donors. To remove PCR and sequencing errors, raw reads were error-corrected and collapsed into unique sequences using a nearest-neighbor algorithm that merged closely related sequences. CDR3 sequences were aligned to IMGT reference sequences to assign V, D and J gene segments. For a sequence to be retained, a match of at least six nucleotides to both a V gene segment and a J gene segment was required. Rearrangements were classified as productive when the CDR3 lacked stop codons and remained in frame with V and J, and all other rearrangements were classified as non-productive. CDR3 was defined according to IMGT convention as the region running from the second conserved V-encoded cysteine to the conserved J-encoded phenylalanine. The earlier analysis of some 550 of the donors excluded any sequence lacking an unambiguous match to a single V gene segment. An earlier analysis of around 600 of the donors classified V segments as functional when productive rearrangements were above 56.7% and as segregating when the standard deviation between donors was above 5%. A statistical classification framework was built to diagnose cytomegalovirus status from the catalog of TCR beta chain sequences. In a later analysis, TCR nucleotide sequences were compared against IMGT/GENE-DB human TR gene sequences so that V and J genes could be assigned. In a later analysis, CDR3 sequences and most-parsimonious VDJ recombination scenarios were assigned using the TCRdist pipeline. In a later analysis, each TCR beta chain was defined by its CDR3 amino acid sequence together with its V-gene family, and reads without a unique V-gene family were excluded. A later analysis removed several hundred highly shared, low-generation-probability nucleotide sequences to deal with suspected cross-contamination and a sequencing artifact. In a later analysis, a clonal expansion index was calculated for each public chain from normalized within-repertoire ranks of inferred template counts. Generation probabilities in a later analysis came from a VDJ recombination model fitted to out-of-frame rearrangements, and those results were checked against IGoR. A later analysis scored TCR-TCR, TCR-HLA and TCR-CMV co-occurrence with hypergeometric tests, applying a repertoire-size bias correction to TCR pairs. To estimate false discovery rates, a later analysis permuted the HLA or CMV assignments 20 times. In a later analysis, co-occurring TCRs were grouped using DBSCAN, with TCRdist sequence similarity added in when clustering inside HLA-allele-positive subsets. Co-occurrence clustering excluded repertoires with fewer than 30,000 or more than 120,000 public chains, plus five with anomalous nucleotide sharing. As stored in TCRdb, this immuneACCESS dataset retains in-frame rearrangements with V and J assigned. A fraction of the clones does not appear; measured against another copy, unresolved V genes explain less than half of the discrepancy, and the remainder lacks a known reason. V and J calls and clone size come straight from that table; D and trimming were deduced from the DNA. This sample holds 120,000 or so clones; roughly two thirds were observed only once. Clones ranked in the top ten supply about 1.5% of the sample.

In regard to this clone: The target of this receptor is not known. Base-call qualities are not available, and no considerably larger clone is one nucleotide away.

The CDR3, cysteine through phenylalanine, is 15 amino acids long. Only CDR3 DNA is held: 45 bases, read in frame from base 1. For CDR1 and CDR2, the germline V gene lists MGHRA and YSYEKL. Trimming takes 4 bases from V and 4 bases from J, and the germline ends sit 15 bases apart. This TCR was recovered from a young man in good health and CMV-seropositive. The V and J segments used are TRBV4-1 and TRBJ2-3, with a tentative D gene TRBD2 over 6 matching bases. The source material was PBMCs. CDR3 region: CASSPSGRLSDTQYF. Here is the DNA: TGCGCCAGCAGCCCAAGCGGGCGACTCTCAGATACGCAGTATTTT.